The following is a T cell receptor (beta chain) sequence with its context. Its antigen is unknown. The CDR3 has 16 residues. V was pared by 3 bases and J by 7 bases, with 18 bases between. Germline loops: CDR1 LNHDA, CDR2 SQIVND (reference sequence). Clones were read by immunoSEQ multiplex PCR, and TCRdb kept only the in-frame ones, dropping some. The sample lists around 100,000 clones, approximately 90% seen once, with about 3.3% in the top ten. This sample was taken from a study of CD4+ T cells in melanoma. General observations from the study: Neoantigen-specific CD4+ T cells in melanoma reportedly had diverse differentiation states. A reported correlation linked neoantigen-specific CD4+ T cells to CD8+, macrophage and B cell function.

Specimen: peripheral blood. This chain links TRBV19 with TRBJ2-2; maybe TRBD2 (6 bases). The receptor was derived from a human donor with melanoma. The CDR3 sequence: CASSIPGRSNRGELFF. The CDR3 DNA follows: TGTGCCAGTAGTATCCCAGGGAGGTCCAATCGCGGGGAGCTGTTTTTT.